The 9 T cell receptor beta chains reported below all come from one sample, sequenced in a study of T cell responses to AZD1222 COVID-19 vaccine. Profiled with immunoSEQ multiplex PCR; TCRdb holds only in-frame clones, not every one. Counted here are around 130,000 clones, more than 70% occurring once; the ten biggest clones make up 9% to 15%. This specimen was peripheral blood, taken on day 0 of AZD1222 vaccination. The receptors here all came from an adult in good health.

The V and J genes are TRBV5-1 and TRBJ2-5, with a weak D call TRBD1 (5 bases). This CDR3 is 13 amino acids long. Germline-derived CDR1 and CDR2 are SGHRS and YFSETQ. V lost 6 bases and J 2 bases, leaving 11 bases between the germline ends. The CDR3 nucleotides are TGCGCCAGCAATTGGGGCACTCAAGAGACCCAGTACTTC. This codes for CASNWGTQETQYF.

The chain is built from TRBV30 and TRBJ2-5; 7 bases line up with TRBD2. Germline CDR1 GTSNPN, CDR2 SVGIG (reference sequence). V lost 5 bases, J lost 6 bases, and 12 bases stayed unmatched. The CDR3 extends over 14 amino acids. The CDR3 DNA is TGTGCCTGGGTGGGACTACAAGGATATAAGACCCAGTACTTC. Its protein product is CAWVGLQGYKTQYF.

This clone was recorded a few times. The chain links TRBV12-3 or TRBV12-4 to TRBJ2-7; D may be TRBD1 (5 bases). The CDR3 length is 13 residues. Trimming shortened V by 8 bases and J by 7 bases, and 18 bases separated the two germline ends. The CDR3 DNA sequence: TGTGCCAGCGGGGCCCACCGTTTTGGGGAGCAGTACTTC. Translation: CASGAHRFGEQYF.

The chain is built from TRBV6-5 and TRBJ1-3, with D perhaps TRBD1 (5 bases). The CDR3 has 15 residues. Germline assignment: CDR1 MNHEY and CDR2 SVGAGI. V was clipped by 7 bases and J by 0 bases, with 13 bases between them. CDR3 nucleotide sequence: TGTGCCAGCACCAACCCGACAGTCTCTGGAAACACCATATATTTT. Translating gives CASTNPTVSGNTIYF.

With respect to this clone: The germline gene is not matched at one end of the junction; a read error may be the cause. This chain links TRBV7-2 with TRBJ1-6; D call uncertain. The CDR3 extends over 14 amino acids. The germline gives CDR1 SGHTA, CDR2 FQGNSA. The CDR3 coding sequence is TGTGCCAGCAGCCTAGCGGCGTCCGGTACACCCCTCCACTTT. It is translated as CASSLAASGTPLHF. The full variable domain, in which reference TRBV7-2 and TRBJ1-6 provide the parts outside the CDR3, is GAGVSQSPSNKVTEKGKDVELRCDPISGHTALYWYRQSLGQGLEFLIYFQGNSAPDKSGLPSDRFSAERTGGSVSTLTIQRTQQEDSAVYLCASSLAASGTPLHFGNGTRLTVT.

V usage is TRBV19 and J usage is TRBJ2-2; TRBD1 is a possible D gene (5 bases). Germline V lookup: CDR1 LNHDA, CDR2 SQIVND (reference sequence). The length of the CDR3 is 15 residues. V was trimmed by 2 bases and J by 3 bases, leaving 10 bases between them. The CDR3 loop reads CASSILGPDTGELFF. Here the CDR3 DNA reads TGTGCCAGTAGTATACTGGGGCCCGACACCGGGGAGCTGTTTTTT. Complete variable domain (other parts from reference TRBV19 and TRBJ2-2): DGGITQSPKYLFRKEGQNVTLSCEQNLNHDAMYWYRQDPGQGLRLIYYSQIVNDFQKGDIAEGYSVSREKKESFPLTVTSAQKNPTAFYLCASSILGPDTGELFFGEGSRLTVL.

This chain connects TRBV7-9 to TRBJ2-5, with TRBD1 as a possible D gene (5 bases). In germline, CDR1 is SEHNR, CDR2 FQNEAQ (reference sequence). There are 15 residues in the CDR3. V was pared by 1 base and J by 2 bases, with 11 bases between. The CDR3 loop is CASSLESQGQETQYF. CDR3 DNA: TGTGCCAGCAGCTTAGAGAGCCAGGGTCAAGAGACCCAGTACTTC.

The V gene is TRBV10-3, the J gene TRBJ2-7; D is unresolved. This CDR3 region has 15 residues. V dropped 3 bases and J dropped 2 bases, with 14 bases sitting between them. CDR1 is ENHRY and CDR2 is SYGVKD in the germline V gene. The CDR3 here is CAISEGLGPPYEQYF. In nucleotides, the CDR3 is TGTGCCATCAGTGAAGGGCTAGGACCTCCCTACGAGCAGTACTTC.

The chain is built from TRBV5-6 and TRBJ1-4, with D possibly being TRBD1 (6 bases). Germline V gene data show CDR1 as SGHDT and CDR2 as YYEEEE. V lost 0 bases to trimming and J lost 7 bases, with 13 bases between them. The CDR3 loop spans 15 amino acids. The CDR3 sequence is CASSLAGQGSEKLFF. Written as DNA, the CDR3 is TGTGCCAGCAGCTTGGCCGGTCAGGGGAGTGAAAAACTGTTTTTT.